This T cell receptor (beta chain) was recorded in a study of blood T cell repertoires in COVID-19. Study background: Specimens from acute and convalescent COVID-19 originated in the United States, Italy and Spain. Sample material is recorded as cDNA or gDNA derived from T cells, B-cell-depleted T cells, or PBMCs.

In the source study's methods: Reference gene primer amplification gave nucleated cell count estimates. The data were produced by immunoSEQ multiplex PCR, yet TCRdb's version contains in-frame clones alone and is incomplete. From that table come the V and J calls and clone size; the DNA was used to work out D and trimming. The data show roughly 190,000 clones, about four fifths seen once. Germline assignment: CDR1 MNHNS and CDR2 SASEGT. The CDR3 length is 18 residues. V lost 2 bases and J 5 bases, leaving 19 bases between the germline ends. The receptor comes from a human donor with acute or convalescent COVID-19. The donor label of this sample is uncertain. The chain uses TRBV6-1 and TRBJ1-6, with a weak D call TRBD1 (5 bases). Sequencing was performed on peripheral blood. The CDR3 sequence: CASSETAGWFIDNSPLHF. In nucleotides, the CDR3 is TGTGCCAGCAGTGAAACGGCAGGGTGGTTTATTGATAATTCACCCCTCCACTTT.